Presented here are 23 T cell receptor beta chains from one specimen sequenced in a study of preoperative IRX-2 immunotherapy in early breast cancer. Treatment noted: preoperative locoregional IRX-2 cytokine immunotherapy. The data were produced by immunoSEQ multiplex PCR, yet TCRdb's version contains in-frame clones alone and is incomplete. Among around 34,000 clones listed, roughly four fifths were seen once. Sequencing used lymph node tissue, obtained from a patient treated with IRX-2 immunotherapy. These receptors all come from a human donor with breast cancer.

This clone has only a few counts. The J gene is TRBJ2-2, the V gene TRBV12-5; 7 nucleotides agree with TRBD1. Germline values: CDR1 LGHNT, CDR2 FRNRAP. V gave up 7 bases and J gave up 2 bases; unmatched junction bases: 7. CDR3 length equals 15 residues. This CDR3 is CASAMDRFNTGELFF. As DNA, the CDR3 is TGTGCTAGTGCCATGGACAGGTTCAACACCGGGGAGCTGTTTTTT. Full variable domain (outside the CDR3, taken from reference TRBV12-5 and TRBJ2-2): DARVTQTPRHKVTEMGQEVTMRCQPILGHNTVFWYRQTMMQGLELLAYFRNRAPLDDSGMPKDRFSAEMPDATLATLKIQPSEPRDSAVYFCASAMDRFNTGELFFGEGSRLTVL.

The gene calls are TRBV7-7 and TRBJ2-7; 9 nucleotides line up with TRBD1. The V and J ends lost 3 bases and 9 bases, in that order; junction bases with no gene match: 12. The CDR3 sequence is 15 residues long. CDR1 is SSHAT and CDR2 is FNYEAQ in the germline V gene (reference sequence). The CDR3, as DNA: TGTGCCAGCAGCTTGGTGGGACAGGGAGGGCCAGGGCAGTACTTC. Translated: CASSLVGQGGPGQYF.

This chain joins TRBV7-6 and TRBJ2-7; 10 nucleotides align to TRBD2. Per the germline V gene, CDR1 is SGHVS and CDR2 is FNYEAQ. This CDR3 spans 16 amino acids. V was pared by 5 bases and J by 6 bases, with 13 bases of the junction left unmatched. In DNA form, the CDR3 reads TGTGCCAGCAGCGGTTCAGGGGTACTAGCGGGGCGCGAGCAGTACTTC. It specifies CASSGSGVLAGREQYF.

The chain joins TRBV25-1 to TRBJ1-4; 9 bases align to TRBD1. Trimming removed 6 bases from V and 5 bases from J; junction bases left unmatched: 4. The CDR3 extends over 14 amino acids. Per germline, CDR1 MGHDK and CDR2 SYGVNS. The CDR3 spells CASSSDRGNEKLFF. Here the CDR3 DNA reads TGTGCCAGCAGCTCGGACAGGGGAAATGAAAAACTGTTTTTT.

This clone showed up just a few times. The chain uses TRBV19 and TRBJ2-1; 7 bases agree with TRBD2. V trimming: 6 bases; J trimming: 5 bases; junction bases outside the gene matches: 13. Germline V gene data show CDR1 as LNHDA and CDR2 as SQIVND (reference sequence). The CDR3 extends over 16 amino acids. CDR3 loop: CASSLMGGYSDNEQFF. DNA for the CDR3: TGTGCCAGTAGCTTAATGGGGGGGTACTCGGACAATGAGCAGTTCTTC.

In this sample, this clone turned up a few times. V and J are TRBV5-1 and TRBJ1-6; D remains unclear. Germline V gene data show CDR1 as SGHRS and CDR2 as YFSETQ. The CDR3 consists of 16 residues. V was pared by 0 bases and J by 8 bases, with 15 bases between. The CDR3 region has the DNA TGCGCCAGCAGCTTGGAGCATCTGGGCCGGGATTCACCCCTCCACTTT. Its protein is CASSLEHLGRDSPLHF.

The chain links TRBV18 to TRBJ2-7; no definite D call. Trimming shortened V by 0 bases and J by 0 bases, and 12 bases separated the two germline ends. CDR3 length: 16 residues. Germline V gene lookup returns CDR1 KGHSH and CDR2 LQKENI. The CDR3 DNA follows: TGTGCCAGCTCACCACCGGGTTTCAGTCTCTCCTACGAGCAGTACTTC. Translated: CASSPPGFSLSYEQYF.

This clone was seen a single time. The chain joins TRBV18 to TRBJ2-5; tentatively, D is TRBD2 (5 bases). This CDR3 contains 18 residues. From germline, CDR1 is KGHSH and CDR2 LQKENI. V was pared by 2 bases and J by 1 base, with 20 bases between. CDR3 nucleotide sequence: TGTGCCAGCTCACCAGGCGAGGGCGTGCGCACCAGCCAAGAGACCCAGTACTTC. Its protein is CASSPGEGVRTSQETQYF.

CDR3 DNA sequence: TGTGCCAGCAGTTACCAACAGAACACTGAAGCTTTCTTT. Its protein is CASSYQQNTEAFF. J is TRBJ1-1 and V is TRBV6-8; D uncertain. The CDR3 extends over 13 amino acids. Germline V gene data show CDR1 as MNHGY and CDR2 as SAAAGT. The V end lost 2 bases, the J end lost 1 base, and 5 bases lay between the germline ends.

V is TRBV18 and J is TRBJ2-4; the D gene is possibly TRBD2 (7 bases). The CDR3 has 15 residues. V was clipped by 1 base and J by 7 bases, with 14 bases between them. Germline V gene sequence: CDR1 KGHSH, CDR2 LQKENI. DNA of the CDR3: TGTGCCAGCTCACCACAAGGGGGGGCACGGAACATTCAGTACTTC. This translates into CASSPQGGARNIQYF.

The rearrangement links TRBV11-3 to TRBJ1-2, with D maybe TRBD1 (6 bases). V lost 5 bases and J 2 bases, leaving 15 bases between the germline ends. From germline, CDR1 is SGHNT and CDR2 YENEEA. This CDR3 has 15 residues. The chain's CDR3 is CASSRPGRGNYGYTF. Here the CDR3 DNA reads TGTGCCAGCAGCCGACCGGGAAGGGGGAACTATGGCTACACCTTC.

The chain uses TRBV7-2 and TRBJ1-2; tentatively, D is TRBD1 (6 bases). The CDR3 loop spans 14 amino acids. The V gene's germline CDR1 is SGHTA and CDR2 FQGNSA. V was trimmed by 2 bases and J by 3 bases, leaving 10 bases between them. The CDR3 nucleotides read TGTGCCAGCAGCTTACGCCCAGGGGACTATGGCTACACCTTC. This translates into CASSLRPGDYGYTF.

This clone came up a few times. V gene TRBV28 combines with J gene TRBJ2-7, with D tentatively TRBD1 (6 bases). The CDR3 totals 16 residues. CDR1 and CDR2 (germline): MDHEN, SYDVKM. The V and J ends lost 5 bases and 2 bases respectively, with 19 bases between them. CDR3 protein: CASSHLDQNRAYEQYF. DNA for the CDR3: TGTGCCAGCAGTCACCTTGACCAGAACAGGGCCTACGAGCAGTACTTC. Full variable domain (missing parts from reference TRBV28 and TRBJ2-7): DVKVTQSSRYLVKRTGEKVFLECVQDMDHENMFWYRQDPGLGLRLIYFSYDVKMKEKGDIPEGYSVSREKKERFSLILESASTNQTSMYLCASSHLDQNRAYEQYFGPGTRLTVT.

V usage is TRBV9 and J usage is TRBJ2-7, with TRBD2 as a possible D gene (5 bases). The germline CDR1 and CDR2 sequences are SGDLS and YYNGEE. V lost 5 bases to trimming and J lost 6 bases, with 12 bases between them. The CDR3 is 12 amino acids. The CDR3 sequence is CASSYLAGEQYF. The CDR3 region has the DNA TGTGCCAGCAGTTACCTAGCTGGCGAGCAGTACTTC.

The chain uses TRBV2 and TRBJ2-3, with TRBD2 identical over 9 bases. CDR3 size: 14 residues. V dropped 6 bases and J dropped 1; count of bases not matched to a gene: 2. Per the germline V gene, CDR1 is SNHLY and CDR2 is FYNNEI. DNA of the CDR3: TGTGCCAGCAGACGACTAGCGGGCACAGATACGCAGTATTTT. As protein: CASRRLAGTDTQYF.

V gene TRBV7-7 combines with J gene TRBJ1-5, with D tentatively TRBD1 (5 bases). The CDR3 length is 16 residues. The germline gives CDR1 SSHAT, CDR2 FNYEAQ (reference sequence). Trimming shortened V by 3 bases and J by 1 base, and 13 bases separated the two germline ends. CDR3: CASSLMMGESNQPQHF. DNA for the CDR3: TGTGCCAGCAGCTTGATGATGGGGGAGAGCAATCAGCCCCAGCATTTT.

This chain joins TRBV30 and TRBJ1-2; D not resolved. Trimming took 0 bases from V and 7 from J, leaving 9 bases between them. Germline V gene lookup returns CDR1 GTSNPN and CDR2 SVGIG (reference sequence). This CDR3 region has 12 residues. The CDR3: CAWSVHGFGYTF. In DNA, the CDR3 is TGTGCCTGGAGTGTACACGGATTTGGCTACACCTTC.

The chain uses TRBV6-7 and TRBJ2-5; D unclear. TRBV6-7 counts as an open reading frame of uncertain function. V was trimmed by 3 bases and J by 0 bases, leaving 11 bases between them. The CDR3 is 15 residues long. CDR3 amino acids: CASSYRQNYQETQYF. The CDR3 bases are TGTGCCAGCAGTTATAGGCAGAACTACCAAGAGACCCAGTACTTC.

The V gene is TRBV6-8, the J gene TRBJ2-7; 12 bases map to TRBD2. Trimming at V came to 10 bases and at J to 6 bases, leaving 10 bases not matched to a gene. The CDR3 sequence is 14 residues long. Germline assignment: CDR1 MNHGY and CDR2 SAAAGT. CDR3 coding DNA: TGTGCCATCAGCAGAGGACTAGCGGGATTCGAGCAGTACTTC. Residues: CAISRGLAGFEQYF.

The CDR3 region has the DNA TGCAGCATACTAGCGGGAAGGAACACCGGGGAGCTGTTTTTT. Protein product: CSILAGRNTGELFF. This rearrangement joins TRBV29-1 to TRBJ2-2; 10 nucleotides line up with TRBD2. Trimming at V came to 8 bases and at J to 1 base, leaving 4 bases not matched to a gene. CDR1 SQVTM and CDR2 ANQGSEA come from the germline V gene. The length of the CDR3 is 14 residues.

This chain connects TRBV28 to TRBJ1-5; a possible D gene is TRBD1 (5 bases). The CDR3 consists of 14 residues. The V gene lost 10 bases and the J gene lost 3 bases, with 16 bases spanning the gap. Germline CDR1 and CDR2: MDHEN and SYDVKM. CDR3 loop: CATFPGGTNQPQHF. DNA for the CDR3: TGTGCCACCTTCCCGGGTGGGACCAATCAGCCCCAGCATTTT.

The chain joins TRBV19 to TRBJ1-6; maybe TRBD1 (5 bases). The CDR3 consists of 13 residues. Trimming took 3 bases from V and 7 from J, leaving 7 bases between them. Germline V gene data show CDR1 as LNHDA and CDR2 as SQIVND (reference sequence). The DNA for the CDR3 is TGTGCCAGTAGTATTGGGGGGAATTCACCCCTCCACTTT. Translation gives CASSIGGNSPLHF.

V gene TRBV11-3 combines with J gene TRBJ2-1; maybe TRBD2 (6 bases). In germline, CDR1 is SGHNT, CDR2 YENEEA. The CDR3 contains 17 residues. Trimming shortened V by 1 base and J by 5 bases, and 18 bases separated the two germline ends. The chain's CDR3 is CASSLGRLLAVDNEQFF. CDR3 in DNA: TGTGCCAGCAGCTTAGGCCGCCTCTTAGCGGTGGACAATGAGCAGTTCTTC.